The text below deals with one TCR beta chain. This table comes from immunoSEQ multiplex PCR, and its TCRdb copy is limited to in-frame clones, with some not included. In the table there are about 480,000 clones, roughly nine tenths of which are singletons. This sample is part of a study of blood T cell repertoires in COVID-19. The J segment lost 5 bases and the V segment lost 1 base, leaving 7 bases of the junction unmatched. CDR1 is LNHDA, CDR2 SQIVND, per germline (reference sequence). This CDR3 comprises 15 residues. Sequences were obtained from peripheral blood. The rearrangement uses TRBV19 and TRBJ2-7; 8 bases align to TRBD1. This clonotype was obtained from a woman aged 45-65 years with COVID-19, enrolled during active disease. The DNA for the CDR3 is TGTGCCAGTAGTATAGTAGGCAGGGGGCGCGACGAGCAGTACTTC. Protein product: CASSIVGRGRDEQYF.